A single sample gave rise to the 9 T cell receptor beta chains below, sequenced in a study of T cell responses to AZD1222 COVID-19 vaccine. Sequencing used immunoSEQ multiplex PCR; TCRdb keeps in-frame clones, though not all of them. The sample lists 100,000 to 150,000 clones; over 90% were seen once. The sample here was peripheral blood, taken on day 0 of AZD1222 vaccination. These receptors all come from an adult in good health.

The J gene is TRBJ2-5, the V gene TRBV2, with a possible D match to TRBD2 (5 bases). Per the germline V gene, CDR1 is SNHLY and CDR2 is FYNNEI. This CDR3 is built from 11 residues. In DNA form, the CDR3 reads TGTGCTACCAGGCGGGAAGAGACCCAGTACTTC. This encodes CATRREETQYF.

The chain joins TRBV9 to TRBJ1-2; TRBD1 matches at 8 bases. Per the germline V gene, CDR1 is SGDLS and CDR2 is YYNGEE. V lost 1 base to trimming and J lost 7 bases; unmatched junction nucleotides: 3. This CDR3 is 13 amino acids long. The CDR3 is CASSVQGAGGYTF. The CDR3 nucleotides are TGTGCCAGCAGCGTACAGGGGGCAGGTGGCTACACCTTC.

This clone has a single count. The genes are TRBV5-4 and TRBJ1-4; D is uncertain. V dropped 0 bases and J dropped 6 bases, with 6 bases sitting between them. Per germline, CDR1 SGHNT and CDR2 YYREEE (reference sequence). There are 13 residues in the CDR3. This CDR3 reads CASSLGTDEKLFF. In DNA, the CDR3 is TGTGCCAGCAGCTTGGGGACGGATGAAAAACTGTTTTTT.

This chain links TRBV7-9 with TRBJ1-5; D remains unclear. The CDR3 loop spans 14 amino acids. Germline assignment: CDR1 SEHNR and CDR2 FQNEAQ (reference sequence). V was pared by 6 bases and J by 1 base, with 10 bases between. CDR3 region: CASRREGSNQPQHF. DNA of the CDR3: TGTGCCAGCAGAAGGGAAGGCAGCAATCAGCCCCAGCATTTT.

The chain has TRBV27 and TRBJ1-5, with 8 bases fitting TRBD1. The trim removed 6 bases at V and 11 bases at J, leaving 15 bases unmatched. Germline CDR1 is MNHEY and CDR2 is SMNVEV (reference sequence). The CDR3 has 15 amino acids. The CDR3, as DNA: TGTGCCAGCAGCGCGGACAGGGCCCAAATTAGGTCCCAGCATTTT. Protein product: CASSADRAQIRSQHF.

The chain employs TRBV4-3 and TRBJ2-3, with a weak D call TRBD1 (5 bases). This CDR3 comprises 18 residues. Germline V lookup: CDR1 LGHNA, CDR2 YSLEER. Trimming took 0 bases from V and 0 from J, leaving 16 bases between them. This CDR3 is CASSQESGGAASTDTQYF. The CDR3, as DNA: TGCGCCAGCAGCCAAGAGTCAGGTGGGGCGGCTAGCACAGATACGCAGTATTTT.

The chain has TRBV7-3 and TRBJ2-5; 14 nucleotides line up with TRBD2. Looked up from germline, CDR1 is SGHTA and CDR2 is FQGTGA. After removal of 1 base from V and 4 bases from J, the junction contained 8 bases not matched to a gene. The CDR3 length is 18 residues. The CDR3 DNA is TGTGCCAGCAGCTTAAACCCAATGACTAGCGGGAGGGGAGAGACCCAGTACTTC. It encodes CASSLNPMTSGRGETQYF.

In DNA form, the CDR3 reads TGTGCCACCTCGGACAAGCATCAAGAGACCCAGTACTTC. This codes for CATSDKHQETQYF. This chain connects TRBV19 to TRBJ2-5, with a possible D match to TRBD1 (5 bases). CDR1 and CDR2 (germline): LNHDA, SQIVND (reference sequence). Trimming removed 10 bases at V and 2 bases at J, with 14 bases between. The CDR3 is 13 residues long.

The chain carries TRBV2 and TRBJ1-6; 8 positions match TRBD1. The trim removed 4 bases at V and 10 bases at J, leaving 9 bases unmatched. The CDR3 extends over 15 amino acids. Germline loops: CDR1 SNHLY, CDR2 FYNNEI. The CDR3: CASSGQGARPSPLHF. The CDR3 DNA reads as TGTGCCAGCAGTGGTCAGGGGGCCCGACCATCACCCCTCCACTTT.